The present T cell receptor beta chain was sequenced within a study of T-cell memory formation after mild COVID-19. Whole-study results and caveats: Mostly located in CM and EM were contracting CD4+ clones, with contracting CD8+ clones located in EMRA. A second wave of clones peaked on day 37, and their SARS-CoV-2 specificity went unconfirmed. Contracting clones, day 15 to 85, had balanced CD4/CD8, and later expanders favored CD4+.

TCRdb fed the 5' RACE reads into MiXCR, producing one record per CDR3 protein. In the table there are roughly 340,000 distinct CDR3 sequences, more than 15% of which are singletons. Concerning this clonotype: Its specificity is not known.

Source material: PBMCs or a T cell subset sorted from them (not recorded which). The clonotype comes from a man younger than 35 who had mild COVID-19 (a few samples of this study predate the infection). Cell type and time point are not known.

The CDR3 region has the DNA TGTGCCAGCTCACCGTCCGTCGTCCGCCGGGATACGCAGTATTTT. Amino acids: CASSPSVVRRDTQYF. The J gene is TRBJ2-3, the V gene TRBV18; D call uncertain. CDR3 size: 15 residues. Germline-derived CDR1 and CDR2 are KGHSH and LQKENI. The V and J ends lost 3 bases and 6 bases respectively, with 16 bases between them.